The rows below give T cell receptor beta chains drawn from one sample of a study of cytomegalovirus exposure and HLA in healthy donors. TCRdb's copy holds only in-frame clones and misses some; the assay was immunoSEQ multiplex PCR. Here the sample spans roughly 140,000 clones, around 70% being singletons. Material for sequencing was PBMCs. These receptors were taken from a man aged 35 to 55 in good health and CMV-seronegative. Each CDR3 is given with its conserved first and last residue. Only some rows state a clone size, as once, few, many or a class for expanded clones.

v_gene,abundance,j_gene,CDR3aa
TRBV18,once,TRBJ2-2,CASSERQVVSTGELFF
TRBV18,-,TRBJ1-1,CASSPETGGNTEAFF
TRBV15,few,TRBJ2-1,CATSRDVGPGGHEQFF
TRBV2,-,TRBJ2-1,CASSPGTGGHNEQFF
TRBV6-1,-,TRBJ2-7,CASSEVAGLYEQYF
TRBV6-1,-,TRBJ2-1,CASVEAGGPSEQFF
TRBV6-6,-,TRBJ2-7,CASSLGQGGKYF
TRBV4-1,-,TRBJ1-2,CASSHESVVLTF
TRBV7-7,-,TRBJ2-5,CASSLAGSRGSYQETQYF
TRBV7-2,-,TRBJ2-7,CASSLGPGAGAYEQYF
TRBV7-2,few,TRBJ2-7,CASGVTSGGSGEQYF
TRBV7-8,-,TRBJ2-1,CASSPQGSYNEQFF
TRBV6-5,-,TRBJ2-7,CARPIGGDPYEQYF
TRBV19,few,TRBJ2-7,CASSPGQGFDEQYF
TRBV21-1,-,TRBJ1-5,CASSKMRQGDFQPQNF
TRBV5-1,-,TRBJ2-2,CASSLLGVNTGELFF
TRBV10-3,medium-sized,TRBJ2-2,CAISEDTYTGELFF
TRBV5-1,-,TRBJ2-7,CASSLVVAGEGEQYF
TRBV6-6,few,TRBJ2-1,CASSPSDEQFF
TRBV12-5,-,TRBJ2-5,CASGFGGRETQYF
TRBV6-5,-,TRBJ1-2,CASSQTGSNYGYTF
TRBV6-5,-,TRBJ1-2,CASFGGGYPF
TRBV5-4,-,TRBJ1-1,CASSLSGEAFF
TRBV30,-,TRBJ1-1,CAFDRSAEAFF
TRBV30,-,TRBJ1-2,CAWRRGLGYTF